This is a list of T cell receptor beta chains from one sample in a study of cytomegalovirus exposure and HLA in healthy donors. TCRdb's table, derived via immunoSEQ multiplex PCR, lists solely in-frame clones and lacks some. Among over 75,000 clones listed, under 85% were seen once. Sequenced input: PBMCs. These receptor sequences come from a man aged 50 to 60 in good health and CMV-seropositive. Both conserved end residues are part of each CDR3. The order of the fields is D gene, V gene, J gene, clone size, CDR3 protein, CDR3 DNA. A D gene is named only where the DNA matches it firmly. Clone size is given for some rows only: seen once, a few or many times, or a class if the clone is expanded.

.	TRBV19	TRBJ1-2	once	CASFGGITVSQLNYGYTF	TGTGCCAGTTTCGGGGGAATTACCGTATCACAGCTTAACTATGGCTACACCTTC
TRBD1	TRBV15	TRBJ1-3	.	CATSRDRGSGNTIYF	TGTGCCACCAGCAGGGACAGGGGCTCTGGAAACACCATATATTTT
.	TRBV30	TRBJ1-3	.	CASTGFSGNTIYF	TGTGCCTCCACGGGGTTCTCTGGAAACACCATATATTTT
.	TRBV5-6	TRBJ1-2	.	CASSLGVSGPNYGYTF	TGTGCCAGCAGCTTGGGGGTTTCTGGGCCTAACTATGGCTACACCTTC
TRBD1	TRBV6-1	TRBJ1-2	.	CASRNTGGADGYTF	TGTGCCAGCAGAAACACAGGGGGCGCTGACGGCTACACCTTC
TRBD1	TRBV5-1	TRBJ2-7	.	CASSAGQGGEQYF	TGCGCCAGCAGCGCGGGACAGGGGGGTGAGCAGTACTTC
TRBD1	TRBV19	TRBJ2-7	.	CASKIWGQGPYEQYF	TGTGCCAGTAAGATTTGGGGACAGGGGCCCTACGAGCAGTACTTC
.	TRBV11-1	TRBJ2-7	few	CASSLERFSYEQYF	TGTGCCAGCAGCTTAGAACGGTTCTCCTACGAGCAGTACTTC
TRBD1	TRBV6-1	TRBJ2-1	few	CASSEWGTGNNEQFF	TGTGCCAGCAGTGAATGGGGGACAGGAAACAATGAGCAGTTCTTC
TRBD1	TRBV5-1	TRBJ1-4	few	CASSVGTANEKLFF	TGCGCCAGCAGCGTCGGGACAGCTAATGAAAAACTGTTTTTT
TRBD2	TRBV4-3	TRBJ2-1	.	CASSQGGGGGNEQFF	TGCGCCAGCAGCCAAGGCGGGGGAGGAGGCAATGAGCAGTTCTTC
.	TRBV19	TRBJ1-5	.	CASNQGNQPQHF	TGTGCCAGTAACCAGGGCAATCAGCCCCAGCATTTT
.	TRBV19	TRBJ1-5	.	CASNVGREGGQPQHF	TGTGCCAGTAATGTCGGAAGAGAAGGAGGACAGCCCCAGCATTTT
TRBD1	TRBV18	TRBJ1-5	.	CASSTTIQGDQPQHF	TGTGCCAGCTCAACGACAATACAGGGGGATCAGCCCCAGCATTTT
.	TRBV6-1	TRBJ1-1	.	CASSEQGSWSLREAFF	TGTGCCAGCAGTGAACAGGGTAGTTGGTCCCTGCGCGAAGCTTTCTTT
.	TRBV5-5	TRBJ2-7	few	CASSFLQVSYEQYF	TGTGCCAGCAGCTTTCTGCAGGTTTCGTACGAGCAGTACTTC
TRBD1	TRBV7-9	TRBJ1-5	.	CASSQAGTGVEPQHF	TGTGCCAGCAGCCAAGCCGGGACAGGGGTGGAGCCCCAGCATTTT
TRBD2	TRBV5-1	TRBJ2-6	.	CASSLLQTSSNSGANVLTF	TGCGCCAGCAGCTTGCTCCAGACTAGCTCCAACTCTGGGGCCAACGTCCTGACTTTC
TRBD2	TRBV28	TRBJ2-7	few	CASSLLGDYYEQYF	TGTGCCAGCAGTTTATTGGGGGACTACTACGAGCAGTACTTC
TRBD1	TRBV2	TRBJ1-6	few	CASSEPPGTGTGSPLHF	TGTGCCAGCAGTGAACCCCCCGGGACAGGGACAGGTTCACCCCTCCACTTT
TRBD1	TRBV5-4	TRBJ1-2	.	CASSTASDRGRGGYPF	TGTGCCAGCAGCACGGCCTCGGACAGGGGGCGAGGTGGCTACCCCTTC
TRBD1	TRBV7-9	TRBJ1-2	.	CASSLGVKGQGRGDYGYTF	TGTGCCAGCAGCTTAGGGGTTAAGGGACAGGGCCGAGGCGACTATGGCTACACCTTC